This TCR beta chain is from a study of blood T cell repertoires in COVID-19. Across the study: PBMCs, B-cell-depleted T cells, or T cells provided the cDNA or gDNA that made up the material.

The CDR3 length is 13 residues. V lost 3 bases to trimming and J lost 12 bases; unmatched junction nucleotides: 8. The germline V gene has CDR1 LNHDA and CDR2 SQIVND (reference sequence). How the authors handled the data: Estimation of nucleated cell counts relied on the amplification of reference gene primers. Sequencing was performed with immunoSEQ multiplex PCR; in TCRdb, only in-frame clones are kept and a portion is missing. V, J and clone size reflect that table, while D and trimming were determined from the DNA. The sample shows roughly 120,000 clones, roughly 80% of them seen only once. The source of this sequence is a man aged 80 or over with COVID-19, enrolled during active disease. V usage is TRBV19 and J usage is TRBJ2-4; 7 positions match TRBD1. Sample: peripheral blood. The CDR3 spells CASSMGDRENQYF. DNA for the CDR3: TGTGCCAGTAGTATGGGAGACAGGGAAAATCAGTACTTC.